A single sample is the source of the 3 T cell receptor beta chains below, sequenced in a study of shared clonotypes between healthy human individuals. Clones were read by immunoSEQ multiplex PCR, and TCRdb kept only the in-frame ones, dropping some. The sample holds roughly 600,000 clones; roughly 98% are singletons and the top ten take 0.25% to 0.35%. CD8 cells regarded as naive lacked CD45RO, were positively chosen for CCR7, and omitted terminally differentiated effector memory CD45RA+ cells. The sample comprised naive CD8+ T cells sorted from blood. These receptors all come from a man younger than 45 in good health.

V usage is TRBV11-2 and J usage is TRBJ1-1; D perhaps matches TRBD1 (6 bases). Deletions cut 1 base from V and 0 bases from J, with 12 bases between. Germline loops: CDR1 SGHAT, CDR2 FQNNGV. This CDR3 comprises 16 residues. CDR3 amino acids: CASSLGRGGMNTEAFF. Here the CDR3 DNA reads TGTGCCAGCAGCTTAGGGAGGGGGGGAATGAACACTGAAGCTTTCTTT.

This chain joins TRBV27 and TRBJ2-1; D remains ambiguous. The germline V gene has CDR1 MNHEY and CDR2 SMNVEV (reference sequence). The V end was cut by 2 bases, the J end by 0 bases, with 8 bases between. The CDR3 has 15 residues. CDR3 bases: TGTGCCAGCAGTTTACTTCCCCCCTCCTACAATGAGCAGTTCTTC. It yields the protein CASSLLPPSYNEQFF.

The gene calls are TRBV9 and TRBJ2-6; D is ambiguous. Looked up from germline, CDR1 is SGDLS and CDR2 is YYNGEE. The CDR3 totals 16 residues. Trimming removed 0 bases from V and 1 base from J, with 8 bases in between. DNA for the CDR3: TGTGCCAGCAGCGTAGCCGGCAGTTCTGGGGCCAACGTCCTGACTTTC. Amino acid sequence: CASSVAGSSGANVLTF.